The 10 T cell receptor beta chains below come from one sample, sequenced in a study of shared clonotypes between healthy human individuals. Naive CD8 cells were CD45RO-negative, positively selected for CCR7, excluding terminally differentiated effector memory CD45RA+ cells. Data came from immunoSEQ multiplex PCR; TCRdb stores just in-frame clones and leaves some out. The table lists about 2 million clones, roughly 95% of them singletons. The sequencing input was naive CD8+ T cells sorted from blood. The receptors stem from a man between 18 and 35 years old in good health.

The gene calls are TRBV5-4 and TRBJ2-7; D unclear. V dropped 2 bases and J dropped 3 bases, with 9 bases sitting between them. CDR1 is SGHNT, CDR2 YYREEE, per germline (reference sequence). This CDR3 region has 13 residues. CDR3 loop: CASSFRADYEQYF. CDR3 nucleotide sequence: TGTGCCAGCAGCTTCCGAGCAGACTACGAGCAGTACTTC.

CDR3 DNA: TGTGCCAGCAGCTTTAGTTTTGGAAATGAGCAGTTCTTC. As protein: CASSFSFGNEQFF. This chain connects TRBV5-6 to TRBJ2-1; D is unclear. Looked up from germline, CDR1 is SGHDT and CDR2 is YYEEEE. V was trimmed by 2 bases and J by 7 bases, leaving 10 bases between them. The CDR3 runs to 13 residues.

The rearrangement joins TRBV10-3 to TRBJ2-1; TRBD2 matches 8 bases. Germline CDR1 is ENHRY and CDR2 is SYGVKD. V shed 8 bases, J shed 0 bases, and the junction held 18 bases outside the gene matches. The CDR3 is 19 residues long. CDR3 nucleotides: TGTGCCATCGCGGACCATAGGCTAGCGGGCACAAGCTCCTACAATGAGCAGTTCTTC. Its translation is CAIADHRLAGTSSYNEQFF.

This sequence joins TRBV21-1 and TRBJ2-7. TRBV21-1 is recorded as a pseudogene. The CDR3 spans 12 residues. CDR3 in amino acids: CASQSWGYEQYF. The CDR3 region has the DNA TGTGCCAGCCAATCTTGGGGCTACGAGCAGTACTTC.

The chain couples TRBV5-4 to TRBJ1-2, with unresolved D. The germline CDR1 and CDR2 sequences are SGHNT and YYREEE (reference sequence). V lost 2 bases and J lost 3, with 5 bases in between. CDR3 length: 12 residues. CDR3 in DNA: TGTGCCAGCAGCTTTCAGGACTATGGCTACACCTTC. It codes for CASSFQDYGYTF.

As regards this clone: Other DNA sequences in the same sample also yield this CDR3. The rearrangement links TRBV4-1 to TRBJ2-7; no clear D gene. V was shortened by 1 base and J by 3 bases, with 7 bases between the two germline ends. The CDR3 is made up of 13 amino acids. Germline V lookup: CDR1 MGHRA, CDR2 YSYEKL. CDR3 DNA: TGCGCCAGCAGCCAAGTTGTTGACTACGAGCAGTACTTC. It translates to CASSQVVDYEQYF.

This clone was picked up one time. The chain recombines TRBV2 with TRBJ2-4; 10 bases map to TRBD2. Unmatched junction bases numbered 15, after V lost 8 bases and J lost 5 bases. This CDR3 spans 17 amino acids. Germline-derived CDR1 and CDR2 are SNHLY and FYNNEI. Here the CDR3 reads CASFPGNLAGAQNIQYF. In DNA, the CDR3 is TGTGCCAGCTTTCCAGGGAATCTAGCGGGGGCCCAAAACATTCAGTACTTC.

This clone appeared once. Other DNA variants within this sample encode the same CDR3. This chain connects TRBV4-1 to TRBJ2-1, with a tentative D call TRBD1 (5 bases). V was shortened by 1 base and J by 2 bases, with 9 bases between the two germline ends. The germline V gene encodes CDR1 MGHRA and CDR2 YSYEKL. CDR3 length: 15 residues. The CDR3 sequence: CASSQVAGTYNEQFF. CDR3 nucleotides: TGCGCCAGCAGCCAAGTAGCAGGGACCTACAATGAGCAGTTCTTC.

The chain combines TRBV4-1 with TRBJ1-2, with D perhaps matching TRBD1 (6 bases). Germline V CDR1 and CDR2: MGHRA, YSYEKL. This CDR3 is built from 15 residues. The V gene lost 0 bases and the J gene lost 9 bases, with 17 bases spanning the gap. In DNA form, the CDR3 reads TGCGCCAGCAGCCAAGATACAGGGATGTCCGATAGCTACACCTTC. This translates into CASSQDTGMSDSYTF.

Regarding this clone: Other DNA sequences in this sample translate to the same CDR3. The V and J genes are TRBV9 and TRBJ2-3; D is unclear. Germline V gene lookup returns CDR1 SGDLS and CDR2 YYNGEE. This CDR3 region has 11 residues. V was cut by 0 bases and J by 6 bases, with 2 bases left in between. CDR3 protein: CASSVGDTQYF. The CDR3 nucleotides read TGTGCCAGCAGCGTAGGGGATACGCAGTATTTT.